The clone carrying this T cell receptor (beta chain) was seen many times. Its antigen is not known. TCRdb recomputed calls from the RT-PCR reads with MiXCR, one row per CDR3 protein. Of 500,000 to 600,000 distinct CDR3 sequences in the sample, approximately 12% were seen once. These data belong to a study of response to subunit inactivated influenza vaccine. Findings and limits, study-wide: The authors offered the suggestion that each seasonal influenza vaccination recruits few new T cells.

This TCR came from a man aged 50-60 years who received an inactivated influenza vaccine. The sequences come from PBMCs from blood, collected on the day of vaccination.

The CDR3 is CASSPTGGYNQPQHF. DNA of the CDR3: TGTGCCAGCTCGCCGACAGGGGGCTACAATCAGCCCCAGCATTTT. V and J are TRBV18 and TRBJ1-5; 10 nucleotides agree with TRBD1. Germline values: CDR1 KGHSH, CDR2 LQKENI. CDR3 size: 15 residues. J gave up 3 bases and V 6 bases, and 5 bases lay outside the gene matches.